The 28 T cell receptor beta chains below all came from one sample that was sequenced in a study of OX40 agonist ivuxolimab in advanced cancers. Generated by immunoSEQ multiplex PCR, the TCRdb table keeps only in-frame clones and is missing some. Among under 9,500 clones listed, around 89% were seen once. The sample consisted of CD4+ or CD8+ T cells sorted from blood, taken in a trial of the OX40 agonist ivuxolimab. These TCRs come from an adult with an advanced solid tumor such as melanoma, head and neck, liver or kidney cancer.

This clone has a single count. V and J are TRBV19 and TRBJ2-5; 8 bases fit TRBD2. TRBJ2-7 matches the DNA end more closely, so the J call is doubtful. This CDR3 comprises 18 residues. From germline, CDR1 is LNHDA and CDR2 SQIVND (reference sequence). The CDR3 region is CASSSPSRREDSSYEQYF. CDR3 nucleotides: TGTGCCAGTAGTTCCCCCAGCAGGCGGGAGGACTCCTCCTACGAGCAGTACTTC.

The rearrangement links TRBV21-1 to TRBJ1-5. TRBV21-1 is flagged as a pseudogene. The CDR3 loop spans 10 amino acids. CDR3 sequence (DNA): TGTGCCAGCACCCATCAGCCCCAGCATTTT. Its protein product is CASTHQPQHF.

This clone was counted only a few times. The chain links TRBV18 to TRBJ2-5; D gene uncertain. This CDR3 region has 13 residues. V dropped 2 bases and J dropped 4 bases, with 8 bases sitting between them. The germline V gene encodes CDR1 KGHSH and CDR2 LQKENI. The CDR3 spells CASSPSSIETQYF. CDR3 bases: TGTGCCAGCTCACCATCGTCTATAGAGACCCAGTACTTC.

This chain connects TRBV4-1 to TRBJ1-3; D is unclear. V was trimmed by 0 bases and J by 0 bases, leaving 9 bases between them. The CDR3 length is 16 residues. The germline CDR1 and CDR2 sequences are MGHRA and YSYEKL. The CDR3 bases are TGCGCCAGCAGCCAAGAGGGCGGGAACTCTGGAAACACCATATATTTT. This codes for CASSQEGGNSGNTIYF.

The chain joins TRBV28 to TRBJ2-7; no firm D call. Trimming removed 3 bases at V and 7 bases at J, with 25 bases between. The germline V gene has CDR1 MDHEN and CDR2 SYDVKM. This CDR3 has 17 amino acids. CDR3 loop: CASSFPVMAVGSGEQYF. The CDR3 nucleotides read TGTGCCAGCAGTTTTCCGGTAATGGCCGTTGGATCCGGAGAGCAGTACTTC.

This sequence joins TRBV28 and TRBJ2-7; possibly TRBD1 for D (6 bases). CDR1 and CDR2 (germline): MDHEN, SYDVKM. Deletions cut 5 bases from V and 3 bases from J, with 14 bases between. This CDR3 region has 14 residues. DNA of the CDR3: TGTGCCAGCAGTAGACGGGGCAGGGGCTACGAGCAGTACTTC. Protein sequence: CASSRRGRGYEQYF.

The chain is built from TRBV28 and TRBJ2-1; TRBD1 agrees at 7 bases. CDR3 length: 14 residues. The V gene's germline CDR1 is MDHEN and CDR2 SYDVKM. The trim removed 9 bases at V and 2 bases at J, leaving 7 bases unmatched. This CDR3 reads CASTGTETYNEQFF. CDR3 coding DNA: TGTGCCAGTACCGGGACAGAGACCTACAATGAGCAGTTCTTC.

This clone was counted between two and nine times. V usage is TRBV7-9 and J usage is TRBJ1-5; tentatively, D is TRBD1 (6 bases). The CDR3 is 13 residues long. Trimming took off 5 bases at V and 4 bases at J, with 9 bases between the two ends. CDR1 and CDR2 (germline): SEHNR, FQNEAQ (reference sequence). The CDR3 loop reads CASSLDRNQPQHF. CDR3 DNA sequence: TGTGCCAGCAGCCTAGACAGGAATCAGCCCCAGCATTTT.

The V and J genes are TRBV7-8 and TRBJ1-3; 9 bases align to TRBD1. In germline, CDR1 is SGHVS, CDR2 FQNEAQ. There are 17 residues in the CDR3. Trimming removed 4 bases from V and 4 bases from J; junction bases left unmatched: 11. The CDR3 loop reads CASSYFLGDRAGNTIYF. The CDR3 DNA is TGTGCCAGCAGCTATTTCCTTGGGGACAGGGCCGGAAACACCATATATTTT.

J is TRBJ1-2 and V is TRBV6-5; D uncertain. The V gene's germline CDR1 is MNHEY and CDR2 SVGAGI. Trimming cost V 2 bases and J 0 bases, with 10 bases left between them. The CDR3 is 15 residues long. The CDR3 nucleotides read TGTGCCAGCAGTTACCTGGAGGCCTCTAACTATGGCTACACCTTC. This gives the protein CASSYLEASNYGYTF.

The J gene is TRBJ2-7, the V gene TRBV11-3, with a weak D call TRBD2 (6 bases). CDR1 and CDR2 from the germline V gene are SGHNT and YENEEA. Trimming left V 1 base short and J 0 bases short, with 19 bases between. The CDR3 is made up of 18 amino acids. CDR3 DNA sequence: TGTGCCAGCAGCTTAGTCCCCTCGGGACTTTGCTCCTCCTACGAGCAGTACTTC. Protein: CASSLVPSGLCSSYEQYF.

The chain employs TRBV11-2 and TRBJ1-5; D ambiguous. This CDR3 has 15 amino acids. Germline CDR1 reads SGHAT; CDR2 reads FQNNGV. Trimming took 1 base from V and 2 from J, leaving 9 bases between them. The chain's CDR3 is CASSLGAVGNQPQHF. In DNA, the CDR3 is TGTGCCAGCAGCTTAGGGGCGGTGGGCAATCAGCCCCAGCATTTT.

The CDR3 here is CASSHVLWAYEQYF. Here the CDR3 DNA reads TGTGCCAGCAGCCACGTATTATGGGCCTACGAGCAGTACTTC. The V gene is TRBV14, the J gene TRBJ2-7; D unresolved. CDR1 is SGHDN, CDR2 FVKESK, per germline. The V gene lost 3 bases and the J gene lost 2 bases, with 11 bases spanning the gap. CDR3 size: 14 residues.

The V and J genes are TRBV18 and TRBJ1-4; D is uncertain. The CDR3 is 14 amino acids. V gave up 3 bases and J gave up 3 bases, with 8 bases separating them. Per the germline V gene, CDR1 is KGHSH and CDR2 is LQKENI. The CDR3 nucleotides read TGTGCCAGCTCACCGGTCTGGTCTAATGAAAAACTGTTTTTT. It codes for CASSPVWSNEKLFF.

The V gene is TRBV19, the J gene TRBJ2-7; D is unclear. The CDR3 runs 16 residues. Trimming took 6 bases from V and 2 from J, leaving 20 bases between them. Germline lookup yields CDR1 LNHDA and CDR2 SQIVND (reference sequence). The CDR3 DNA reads TGTGCCAGTAGCCCTCGCCTCGGACCCCGGGCCTACGAGCAGTACTTC. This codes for CASSPRLGPRAYEQYF.

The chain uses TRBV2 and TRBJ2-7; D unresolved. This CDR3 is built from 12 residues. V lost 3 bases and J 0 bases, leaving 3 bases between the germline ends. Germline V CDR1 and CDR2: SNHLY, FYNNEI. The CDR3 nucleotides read TGTGCCAGCAGTGACTACTCCTACGAGCAGTACTTC. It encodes CASSDYSYEQYF.

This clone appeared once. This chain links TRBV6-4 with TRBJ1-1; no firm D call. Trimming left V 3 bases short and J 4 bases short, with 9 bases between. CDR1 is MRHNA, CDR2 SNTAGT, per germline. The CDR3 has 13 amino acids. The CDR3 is CASSEGLGTEAFF. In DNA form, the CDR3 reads TGTGCCAGCAGTGAAGGGCTCGGCACTGAAGCTTTCTTT.

CDR3 in amino acids: CASSQDKWRGFNEQFF. Here the CDR3 DNA reads TGCGCCAGCAGCCAAGATAAGTGGCGGGGGTTCAATGAGCAGTTCTTC. The chain employs TRBV4-3 and TRBJ2-1, with 7 bases matching TRBD2. Germline trimming cut 0 bases from V and 6 bases from J; bases unmatched to any gene: 8. The germline gives CDR1 LGHNA, CDR2 YSLEER. CDR3 size: 16 residues.

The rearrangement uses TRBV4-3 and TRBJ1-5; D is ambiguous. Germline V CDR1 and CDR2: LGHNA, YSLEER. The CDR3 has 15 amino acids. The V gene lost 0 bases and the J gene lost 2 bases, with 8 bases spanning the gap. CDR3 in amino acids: CASSQDRTGNQPQHF. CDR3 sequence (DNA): TGCGCCAGCAGCCAAGATAGGACCGGCAATCAGCCCCAGCATTTT.

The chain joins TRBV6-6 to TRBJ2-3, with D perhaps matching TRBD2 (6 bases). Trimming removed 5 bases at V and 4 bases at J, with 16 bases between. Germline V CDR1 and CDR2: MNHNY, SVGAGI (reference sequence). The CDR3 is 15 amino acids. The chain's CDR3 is CASSQEGTLADTQYF. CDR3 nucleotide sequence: TGTGCCAGCAGTCAGGAGGGCACACTAGCAGATACGCAGTATTTT.

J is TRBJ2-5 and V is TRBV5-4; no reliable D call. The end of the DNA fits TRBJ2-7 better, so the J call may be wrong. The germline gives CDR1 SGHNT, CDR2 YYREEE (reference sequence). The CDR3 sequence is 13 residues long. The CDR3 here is CASSLRPLDEQYF. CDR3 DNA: TGTGCCAGCAGCTTGCGCCCCCTGGACGAGCAGTACTTC.

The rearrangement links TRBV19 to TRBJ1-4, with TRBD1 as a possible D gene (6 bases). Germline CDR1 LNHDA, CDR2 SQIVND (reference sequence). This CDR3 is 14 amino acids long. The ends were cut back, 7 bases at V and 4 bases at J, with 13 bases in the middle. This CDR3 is CASTLTGRNEKLFF. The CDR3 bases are TGTGCCAGTACCCTGACAGGACGTAATGAAAAACTGTTTTTT.

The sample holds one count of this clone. The CDR3 reads CATGGPLHF. The CDR3 nucleotides read TGTGCCACCGGGGGACCCCTCCACTTT. V is TRBV6-5 and J is TRBJ1-6; possibly TRBD1 for D (5 bases). With 10 bases removed from V and 12 bases from J, the gap between germline ends came to 7 bases. CDR1 and CDR2 from the germline V gene are MNHEY and SVGAGI. This CDR3 spans 9 amino acids.

The CDR3 sequence is CASGLGTAYGYTF. The CDR3, as DNA: TGTGCCAGTGGTTTGGGGACAGCCTATGGCTACACCTTC. The V and J genes are TRBV19 and TRBJ1-2; 7 bases are shared with TRBD1. Trimming at V came to 8 bases and at J to 4 bases, leaving 7 bases not matched to a gene. Germline CDR1 LNHDA, CDR2 SQIVND (reference sequence). CDR3 length: 13 residues.

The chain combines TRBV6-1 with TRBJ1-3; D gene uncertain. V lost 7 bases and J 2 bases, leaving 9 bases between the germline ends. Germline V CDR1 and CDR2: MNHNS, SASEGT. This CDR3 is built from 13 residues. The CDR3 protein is CASNTGTGNTIYF. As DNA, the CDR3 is TGTGCCAGCAATACCGGGACTGGAAACACCATATATTTT.

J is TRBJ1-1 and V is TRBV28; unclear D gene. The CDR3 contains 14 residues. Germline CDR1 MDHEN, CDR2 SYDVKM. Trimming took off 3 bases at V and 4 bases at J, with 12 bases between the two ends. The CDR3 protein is CASSFFGKSTEAFF. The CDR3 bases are TGTGCCAGCAGTTTTTTCGGGAAAAGCACTGAAGCTTTCTTT.

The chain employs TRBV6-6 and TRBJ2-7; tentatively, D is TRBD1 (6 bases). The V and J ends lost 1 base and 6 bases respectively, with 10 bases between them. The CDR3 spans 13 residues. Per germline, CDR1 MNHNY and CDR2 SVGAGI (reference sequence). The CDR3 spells CASSYFGQSEQYF. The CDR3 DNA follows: TGTGCCAGCAGTTACTTCGGACAGAGCGAGCAGTACTTC.

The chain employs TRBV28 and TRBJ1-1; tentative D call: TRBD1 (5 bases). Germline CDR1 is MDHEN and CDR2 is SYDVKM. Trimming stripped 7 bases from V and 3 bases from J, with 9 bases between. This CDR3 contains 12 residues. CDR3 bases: TGTGCCAGCAAGTCGGGGGACACTGAAGCTTTCTTT. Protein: CASKSGDTEAFF. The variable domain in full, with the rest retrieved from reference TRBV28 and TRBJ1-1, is DVKVTQSSRYLVKRTGEKVFLECVQDMDHENMFWYRQDPGLGLRLIYFSYDVKMKEKGDIPEGYSVSREKKERFSLILESASTNQTSMYLCASKSGDTEAFFGQGTRLTVV.